Below, one T cell receptor beta chain is given with its context. The antigen remains unidentified. CDR1 and CDR2 (germline): SGHAT, FQDESV (reference sequence). The CDR3 is 15 residues long. J was trimmed by 5 bases and V by 5 bases; bases with no gene match: 6. This entry belongs to a study of lymphopenia after photon versus proton radiotherapy. Whole-study findings and limits: A bigger post-nadir fall in TCR diversity correlated inversely with survival time in deceased patients. Better survival with proton therapy was suggested as possible, not demonstrated. Post-nadir diversity loss with photons came from oligoclonal expansion, particularly CD8+ Temra cells.

Profiled with immunoSEQ multiplex PCR; TCRdb holds only in-frame clones, not every one. This sample has tens of thousands of clones; approximately 91% occur once, and the top ten carry approximately 2.9%. The sample consisted of peripheral blood, taken from a patient treated with photon-based radiotherapy. The TCR was taken from a woman in her seventies with pancreatic cancer. The chain carries TRBV11-1 and TRBJ2-5; 12 bases line up with TRBD2. The CDR3 nucleotides read TGTGCCAGCAGCCGAGGACTAGCGGGACGGGAGACCCAGTACTTC. It specifies CASSRGLAGRETQYF.